Listed here is a single T cell receptor (beta chain). The entry originates in a study of CD8 T cells in Susac syndrome. Trimming cost V 3 bases and J 2 bases, with 14 bases left between them. Germline values: CDR1 SGHTA, CDR2 FQGTGA. This CDR3 has 15 amino acids. It was with random hexamers that roughly 0.5 to 1 ug RNA was reverse transcribed. By means of immunoSEQ multiplex PCR, TCR beta CDR3 spanning 54 Vbeta and 13 Jbeta underwent amplification. MiXCR, applied by TCRdb to the immunoSEQ multiplex PCR reads, yields one record per CDR3 protein. The table shows more than 110,000 distinct CDR3 sequences, with approximately 95% occurring only once. TEMRA cells were FACS-enriched, with CD8+ and CD4+ T cells isolated negatively.

Sequences were obtained from CD8+ T cells from PBMCs. The receptor was derived from a human donor in good health. This chain joins TRBV7-3 and TRBJ2-7; a weak D match, TRBD1 (6 bases). The CDR3, as DNA: TGTGCCAGCAGCTTGGTTTCCGGGGACACCTACGAGCAGTACTTC. As protein: CASSLVSGDTYEQYF.